The clone carrying this T cell receptor beta chain came up a few times. The sample originates from a study of blood T cell repertoires in COVID-19. Measured with immunoSEQ multiplex PCR; TCRdb has only the in-frame clones, and not every one. The table shows about 470,000 clones, with about 85% occurring only once. This sequence originates from a woman aged 18-29 years who had recovered from COVID-19. Material for sequencing was PBMCs or T cells enriched from blood (not recorded which).

CDR3 in DNA: TGTGCCAGCAGTTTAGGGGCCGGCACTGAAGCTTTCTTT. The encoded protein is CASSLGAGTEAFF. The J gene is TRBJ1-1, the V gene TRBV28; possible D gene TRBD1, 5 bases. This CDR3 spans 13 amino acids. CDR1 is MDHEN and CDR2 is SYDVKM in the germline V gene. The V end was cut by 2 bases, the J end by 4 bases, with 8 bases between.